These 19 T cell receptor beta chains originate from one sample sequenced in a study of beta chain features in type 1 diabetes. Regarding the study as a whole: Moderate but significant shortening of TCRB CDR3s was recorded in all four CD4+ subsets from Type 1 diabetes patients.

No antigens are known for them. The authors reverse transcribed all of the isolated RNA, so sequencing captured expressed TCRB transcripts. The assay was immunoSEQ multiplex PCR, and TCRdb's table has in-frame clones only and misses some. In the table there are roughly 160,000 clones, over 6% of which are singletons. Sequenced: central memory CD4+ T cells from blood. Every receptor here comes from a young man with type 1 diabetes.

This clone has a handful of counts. The CDR3 region is CASRGLAGYNEQFF. The CDR3 bases are TGTGCCAGCAGAGGACTAGCGGGTTACAATGAGCAGTTCTTC. The chain joins TRBV2 to TRBJ2-1, with 11 bases matching TRBD2. The J segment lost 4 bases and the V segment lost 6 bases, leaving 2 bases of the junction unmatched. This CDR3 has 14 amino acids. Germline lookup yields CDR1 SNHLY and CDR2 FYNNEI.

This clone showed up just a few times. The CDR3 protein is CASSEGAGYNEQFF. DNA for the CDR3: TGTGCCAGCAGTGAAGGGGCGGGGTACAATGAGCAGTTCTTC. V usage is TRBV25-1 and J usage is TRBJ2-1, with D perhaps matching TRBD2 (6 bases). The CDR3 extends over 14 amino acids. V gave up 2 bases and J gave up 4 bases, with 9 bases separating them. Germline CDR1 is MGHDK and CDR2 is SYGVNS.

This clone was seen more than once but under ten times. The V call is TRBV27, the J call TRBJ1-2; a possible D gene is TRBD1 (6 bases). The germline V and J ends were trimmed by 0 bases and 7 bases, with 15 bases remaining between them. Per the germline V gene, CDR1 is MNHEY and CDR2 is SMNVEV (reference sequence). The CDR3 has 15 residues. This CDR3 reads CASSLSYRVAGGYTF. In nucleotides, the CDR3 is TGTGCCAGCAGTTTATCGTACAGGGTAGCAGGTGGCTACACCTTC.

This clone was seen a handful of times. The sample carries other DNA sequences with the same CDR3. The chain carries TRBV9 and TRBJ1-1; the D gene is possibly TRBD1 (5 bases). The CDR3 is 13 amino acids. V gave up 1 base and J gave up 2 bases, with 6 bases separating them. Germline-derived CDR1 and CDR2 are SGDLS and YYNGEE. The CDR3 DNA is TGTGCCAGCAGCGTACAGGGTAACACTGAAGCTTTCTTT. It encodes CASSVQGNTEAFF. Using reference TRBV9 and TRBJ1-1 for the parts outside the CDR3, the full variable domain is DSGVTQTPKHLITATGQRVTLRCSPRSGDLSVYWYQQSLDQGLQFLIQYYNGEERAKGNILERFSAQQFPDLHSELNLSSLELGDSALYFCASSVQGNTEAFFGQGTRLTVV.

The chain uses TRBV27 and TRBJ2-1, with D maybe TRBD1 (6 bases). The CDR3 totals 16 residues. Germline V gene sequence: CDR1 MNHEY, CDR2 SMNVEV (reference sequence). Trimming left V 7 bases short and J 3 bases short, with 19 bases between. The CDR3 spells CASTVTPGQSYNEQFF. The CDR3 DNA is TGTGCCAGCACTGTAACGCCGGGACAAAGCTACAATGAGCAGTTCTTC.

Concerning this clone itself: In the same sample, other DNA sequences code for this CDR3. The CDR3: CASSPGTGVQETQYF. The CDR3 region has the DNA TGTGCCAGCAGTCCTGGGACAGGCGTCCAAGAGACCCAGTACTTC. The genes are TRBV27 and TRBJ2-5; the match to TRBD1 covers 8 bases. This CDR3 is built from 15 residues. From germline, CDR1 is MNHEY and CDR2 SMNVEV (reference sequence). Trimming took 5 bases from V and 1 from J; bases not matched to a gene: 6.

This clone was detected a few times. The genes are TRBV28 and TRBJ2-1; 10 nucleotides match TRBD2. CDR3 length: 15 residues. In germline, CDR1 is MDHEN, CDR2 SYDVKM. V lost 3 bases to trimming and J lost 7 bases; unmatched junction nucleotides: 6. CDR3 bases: TGTGCCAGCAGTTTCTCTAGCGGGAGAAGAAATGAGCAGTTCTTC. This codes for CASSFSSGRRNEQFF.

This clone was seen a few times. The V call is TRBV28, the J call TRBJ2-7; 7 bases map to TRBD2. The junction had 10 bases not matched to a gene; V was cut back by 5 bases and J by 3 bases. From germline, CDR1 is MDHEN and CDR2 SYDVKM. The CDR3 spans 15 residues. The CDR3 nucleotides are TGTGCCAGCAGTCCGTGGGAGGGTCCCTTCTACGAGCAGTACTTC. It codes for CASSPWEGPFYEQYF.

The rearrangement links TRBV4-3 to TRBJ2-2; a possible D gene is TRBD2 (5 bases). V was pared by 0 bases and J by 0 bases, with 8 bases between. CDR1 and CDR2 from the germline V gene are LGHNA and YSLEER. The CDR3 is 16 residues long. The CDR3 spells CASSQDPGANTGELFF. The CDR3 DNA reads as TGCGCCAGCAGCCAAGATCCCGGGGCGAACACCGGGGAGCTGTTTTTT.

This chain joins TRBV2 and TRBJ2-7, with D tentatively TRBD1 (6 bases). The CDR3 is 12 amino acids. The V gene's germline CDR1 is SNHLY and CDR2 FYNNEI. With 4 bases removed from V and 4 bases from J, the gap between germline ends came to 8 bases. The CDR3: CASSGGGYEQYF. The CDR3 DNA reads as TGTGCCAGCAGTGGAGGGGGATACGAGCAGTACTTC.

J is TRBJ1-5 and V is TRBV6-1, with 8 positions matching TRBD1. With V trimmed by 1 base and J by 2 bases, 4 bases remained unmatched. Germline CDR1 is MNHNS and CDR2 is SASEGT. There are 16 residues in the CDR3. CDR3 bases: TGTGCCAGCAGTGAAGTCGGGACAGGAGGCAATCAGCCCCAGCATTTT. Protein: CASSEVGTGGNQPQHF.

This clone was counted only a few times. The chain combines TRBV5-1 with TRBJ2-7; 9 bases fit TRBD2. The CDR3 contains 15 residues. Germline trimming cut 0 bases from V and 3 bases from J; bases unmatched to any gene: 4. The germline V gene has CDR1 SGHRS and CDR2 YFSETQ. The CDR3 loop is CASSLASGTIYEQYF. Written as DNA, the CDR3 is TGCGCCAGCAGCTTGGCTAGCGGGACCATCTACGAGCAGTACTTC.

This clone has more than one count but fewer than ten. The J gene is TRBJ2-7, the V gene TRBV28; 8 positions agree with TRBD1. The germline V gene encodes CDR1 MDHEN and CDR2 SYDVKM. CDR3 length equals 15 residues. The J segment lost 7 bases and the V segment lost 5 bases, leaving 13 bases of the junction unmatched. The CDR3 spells CASSLRTGLREEQYF. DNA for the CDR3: TGTGCCAGCAGTCTTCGGACAGGGTTGAGGGAGGAGCAGTACTTC.

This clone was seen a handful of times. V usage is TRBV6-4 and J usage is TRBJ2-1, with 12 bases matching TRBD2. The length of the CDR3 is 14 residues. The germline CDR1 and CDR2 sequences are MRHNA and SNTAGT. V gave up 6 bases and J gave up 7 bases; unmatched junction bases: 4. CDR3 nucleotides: TGTGCCAGCAGCCGGACTAGCGGGATGAATGAGCAGTTCTTC. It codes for CASSRTSGMNEQFF.

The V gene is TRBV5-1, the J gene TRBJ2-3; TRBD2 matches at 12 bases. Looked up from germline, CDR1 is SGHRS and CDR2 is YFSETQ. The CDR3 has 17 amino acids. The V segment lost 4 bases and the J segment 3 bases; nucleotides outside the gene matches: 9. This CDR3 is CASSPGRLAGETDTQYF. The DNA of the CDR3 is TGCGCCAGCAGCCCGGGGCGACTAGCGGGAGAGACAGATACGCAGTATTTT.

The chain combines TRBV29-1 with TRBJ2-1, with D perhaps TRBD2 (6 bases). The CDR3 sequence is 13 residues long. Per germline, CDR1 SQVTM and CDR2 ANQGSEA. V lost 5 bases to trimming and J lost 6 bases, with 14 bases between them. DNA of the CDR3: TGCAGCGTTAGTCCGGGGGAGTCCAATGAGCAGTTCTTC. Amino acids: CSVSPGESNEQFF.

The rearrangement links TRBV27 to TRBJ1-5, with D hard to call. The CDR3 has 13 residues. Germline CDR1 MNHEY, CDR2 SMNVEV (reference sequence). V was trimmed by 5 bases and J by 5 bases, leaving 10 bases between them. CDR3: CASSPRWDQPQHF. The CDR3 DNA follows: TGTGCCAGCAGTCCGCGGTGGGATCAGCCCCAGCATTTT.

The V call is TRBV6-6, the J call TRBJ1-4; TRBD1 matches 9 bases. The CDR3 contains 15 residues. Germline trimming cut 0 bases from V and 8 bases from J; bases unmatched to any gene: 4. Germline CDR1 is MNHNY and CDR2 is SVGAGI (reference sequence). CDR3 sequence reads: CASSYSGTGREKLFF. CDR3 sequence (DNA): TGTGCCAGCAGTTACTCCGGGACAGGGAGAGAAAAACTGTTTTTT.

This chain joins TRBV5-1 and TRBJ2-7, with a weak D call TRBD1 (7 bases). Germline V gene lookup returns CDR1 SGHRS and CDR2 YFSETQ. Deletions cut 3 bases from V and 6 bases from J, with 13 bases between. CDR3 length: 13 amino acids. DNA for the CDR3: TGCGCCAGCAGCTCGCCAGGGGGGAGCGAGCAGTACTTC. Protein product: CASSSPGGSEQYF.